These 13 T cell receptor beta chains came from one sample sequenced in a study of patients and donors after allogeneic stem cell transplantation. Via MiXCR, TCRdb re-called the RT-PCR reads, giving one row per CDR3 protein. The repertoire holds about 960,000 distinct CDR3 sequences, over 15% seen once, with around 6% in the top ten. The sequencing input was blood, either unsorted or a sorted T cell fraction (not recorded which). The origin of the receptors is a human donor who was either an allogeneic HSCT recipient or a stem cell or donor lymphocyte infusion donor (not recorded which). It is not recorded whose cells these are; they may come from a transplant donor.

The rearrangement uses TRBV15 and TRBJ1-2; 8 bases agree with TRBD1. The CDR3 covers 15 residues. The V segment lost 3 bases and the J segment 5 bases; nucleotides outside the gene matches: 8. In germline, CDR1 is LNHNV, CDR2 YYDKDF (reference sequence). The CDR3 DNA reads as TGTGCCACCAGCAGGGAGGACAGGGCCCATTATGGCTACACCTTC. Amino acid sequence: CATSREDRAHYGYTF. Full variable domain (missing parts from reference TRBV15 and TRBJ1-2): DAMVIQNPRYQVTQFGKPVTLSCSQTLNHNVMYWYQQKSSQAPKLLFHYYDKDFNNEADTPDNFQSRRPNTSFCFLDIRSPGLGDTAMYLCATSREDRAHYGYTFGSGTRLTVV.

This clonotype was picked up a small number of times. Given a much more abundant clone one base away, this may be a read error. The CDR3 reads CASSLPGGNQPQHF. Written as DNA, the CDR3 is TGTGCCAGCAGCTTACCAGGGGGCAATCAGCCCCAGCATTTT. This chain connects TRBV7-8 to TRBJ1-5; perhaps TRBD1 as D (6 bases). The V gene's germline CDR1 is SGHVS and CDR2 FQNEAQ. The CDR3 is made up of 14 amino acids. Trimming pared 2 bases from V and 2 bases from J, leaving 7 bases between.

The chain links TRBV29-1 to TRBJ1-2, with 7 positions matching TRBD1. V lost 5 bases, J lost 2 bases, and 8 bases stayed unmatched. CDR1 and CDR2 from the germline V gene are SQVTM and ANQGSEA. The CDR3 has 14 residues. This CDR3 is CSVNAQGGNYGYTF. Here the CDR3 DNA reads TGCAGCGTTAATGCCCAGGGGGGGAACTATGGCTACACCTTC.

Only a few counts were recorded for this clonotype. The chain combines TRBV5-1 with TRBJ1-4, with D uncertain. The V end was cut by 2 bases, the J end by 8 bases, with 16 bases between. The CDR3 is 15 residues long. Per the germline V gene, CDR1 is SGHRS and CDR2 is YFSETQ. The CDR3 bases are TGCGCCAGCAGCTTTCGAGGGTCCCTCAGGGAAAAACTGTTTTTT. Translation gives CASSFRGSLREKLFF.

This clonotype was detected only a few times. This chain links TRBV14 with TRBJ2-3; possibly TRBD1 for D (6 bases). The CDR3 consists of 16 residues. The germline V gene encodes CDR1 SGHDN and CDR2 FVKESK. Deletions cut 4 bases from V and 0 bases from J, with 14 bases between. This chain's CDR3 is CASSPLTGLSTDTQYF. The CDR3, as DNA: TGTGCCAGCAGCCCCCTGACAGGACTTAGCACAGATACGCAGTATTTT.

The V and J genes are TRBV25-1 and TRBJ2-1; 7 bases are a match to TRBD1. Germline V gene lookup returns CDR1 MGHDK and CDR2 SYGVNS. The ends lost 1 base at V and 6 bases at J; junction bases unmatched: 12. The CDR3 has 17 residues. The CDR3 nucleotides read TGTGCCAGCAGTGAATCCATAACAGGGGCGATAATCAATGAGCAGTTCTTC. Translating gives CASSESITGAIINEQFF.

This sequence joins TRBV11-2 and TRBJ2-1; 9 bases agree with TRBD1. The J segment lost 8 bases and the V segment lost 5 bases, leaving 16 bases of the junction unmatched. The CDR3 is made up of 17 amino acids. The germline V gene has CDR1 SGHAT and CDR2 FQNNGV. CDR3 loop: CASSHETDRGEIDEQFF. As DNA, the CDR3 is TGTGCCAGCAGCCATGAAACCGACAGGGGGGAAATTGATGAGCAGTTCTTC.

A few counts support this clonotype. The chain carries TRBV7-2 and TRBJ2-7; a weak D match, TRBD2 (6 bases). The CDR3 loop spans 16 amino acids. Trimming took off 1 base at V and 0 bases at J, with 13 bases between the two ends. CDR1 and CDR2 from the germline V gene are SGHTA and FQGNSA. This CDR3 reads CASSLGGVLISYEQYF. The CDR3 coding sequence is TGTGCCAGCAGCTTAGGCGGGGTCCTTATCTCCTACGAGCAGTACTTC.

J is TRBJ2-5 and V is TRBV12-3 or TRBV12-4; no clear D gene. The length of the CDR3 is 11 residues. V was pared by 1 base and J by 9 bases, with 6 bases between. The CDR3 spells CASSLGLSQYF. The CDR3 DNA reads TGTGCCAGCAGTTTAGGTCTCTCCCAGTACTTC.

This clonotype has at least ten counts. The CDR3 region has the DNA TGCGCCAGCAGCTTGCGGTCAACGAACACTGAAGCTTTCTTT. Its protein is CASSLRSTNTEAFF. The chain links TRBV5-1 to TRBJ1-1; no firm D call. Between the trimmed V and J ends, which lost 1 base and 1 base, there was a span of 8 bases. CDR3 size: 14 residues. The germline CDR1 and CDR2 sequences are SGHRS and YFSETQ.

The chain carries TRBV5-1 and TRBJ2-3; D possibly uses TRBD1 or TRBD2 (6 bases each). The CDR3 loop spans 16 amino acids. Germline loops: CDR1 SGHRS, CDR2 YFSETQ. Deletions cut 4 bases from V and 2 bases from J, with 17 bases between. CDR3 sequence: CASSPVRGRITDTQYF. In DNA form, the CDR3 reads TGCGCCAGCAGCCCTGTACGGGGGCGAATCACAGATACGCAGTATTTT. The whole variable domain, remainder taken from reference TRBV5-1 and TRBJ2-3, is KAGVTQTPRYLIKTRGQQVTLSCSPISGHRSVSWYQQTPGQGLQFLFEYFSETQRNKGNFPGRFSGRQFSNSRSEMNVSTLELGDSALYLCASSPVRGRITDTQYFGPGTRLTVL.

J is TRBJ1-1 and V is TRBV7-3; D is uncertain. V was shortened by 4 bases and J by 1 base, with 13 bases between the two germline ends. CDR3 length: 15 residues. Germline V gene data show CDR1 as SGHTA and CDR2 as FQGTGA. Here the CDR3 DNA reads TGTGCCAGCAGCTCCCCGGGAGGACGGAACACTGAAGCTTTCTTT. Protein product: CASSSPGGRNTEAFF.

This clonotype was detected a few times. This sequence joins TRBV6-5 and TRBJ2-7; TRBD2 matches 10 bases. V lost 2 bases and J lost 6; bases outside the gene matches: 10. Per the germline V gene, CDR1 is MNHEY and CDR2 is SVGAGI. This CDR3 comprises 16 residues. This chain's CDR3 is CASSYPGLAGVSEQYF. For the CDR3, the DNA is TGTGCCAGCAGTTACCCCGGTCTAGCGGGAGTCTCCGAGCAGTACTTC.